These T cell receptor beta chains were read from a single sample in a study of PD-L1 blockade in urothelial cancer. Assay: immunoSEQ multiplex PCR; the TCRdb copy retains only in-frame clones and omits some. The table has approximately 38,000 clones, around 89% seen once. The input for sequencing was PBMCs, taken around atezolizumab (anti-PD-L1) treatment. These TCRs come from a man aged 60 to 69 with urothelial cancer. The CDR3 runs from the conserved cysteine through the conserved F or W. The order of the fields is V gene, J gene, D gene, clone size, CDR3 protein, CDR3 DNA. A D gene is named only where the DNA matches it firmly. Clone size, where shown, is once, few, many, or a class for clones that have expanded.

TRBV14,TRBJ2-2,NA,NA,CASSQLYSSEGPGELFF,TGTGCCAGCAGCCAATTATACAGCTCGGAAGGTCCCGGGGAGCTGTTTTTT
TRBV19,TRBJ1-2,NA,NA,CASSIASSGDYGYTF,TGTGCCAGTAGTATAGCCTCTTCGGGAGACTATGGCTACACCTTC
TRBV15,TRBJ2-2,NA,NA,CATSRDSSLAGELFF,TGTGCCACCAGCAGAGATTCGTCTCTCGCCGGGGAGCTGTTTTTT
TRBV9,TRBJ2-5,NA,NA,CASSGGGETQYF,TGTGCCAGCAGCGGGGGGGGCGAGACCCAGTACTTC
TRBV7-9,TRBJ2-1,NA,once,CASSPSGEQFF,TGTGCCAGCAGCCCCTCGGGGGAGCAGTTCTTC
TRBV7-9,TRBJ2-7,NA,NA,CASSSDSLEQYF,TGTGCCAGCAGCTCCGACAGTCTCGAGCAGTACTTC
TRBV9,TRBJ2-3,NA,NA,CASSAHADTQYF,TGTGCCAGCAGCGCCCATGCAGATACGCAGTATTTT
TRBV29-1,TRBJ2-5,TRBD1,NA,CSVELGQGETQYF,TGCAGCGTTGAACTGGGACAGGGAGAGACCCAGTACTTC
TRBV4-2,TRBJ2-3,NA,NA,CASSLLRTTDTATQYF,TGTGCCAGCAGCCTCCTTAGGACGACAGATACCGCTACGCAGTATTTT
TRBV6-5,TRBJ2-1,NA,NA,CAISEISGNEQFF,TGTGCCATCAGTGAGATTAGCGGAAATGAGCAGTTCTTC
TRBV9,TRBJ1-1,NA,once,CASSVWGGNTEAFF,TGTGCCAGCAGCGTATGGGGGGGGAACACTGAAGCTTTCTTT
TRBV5-6,TRBJ1-3,NA,NA,CASSGPGLSGNTIYF,TGTGCCAGCAGCGGGCCAGGGCTCTCTGGAAACACCATATATTTT
TRBV6-4,TRBJ2-3,NA,NA,CASSIGRAYTDTQYF,TGTGCCAGCAGTATCGGCAGGGCGTACACAGATACGCAGTATTTT
TRBV19,TRBJ2-1,TRBD2,NA,CASSPGLALYEQFF,TGTGCCAGTAGCCCGGGACTAGCTTTGTACGAGCAGTTCTTC
TRBV2,TRBJ1-2,NA,NA,CASSELTANYGYTF,TGTGCCAGCAGTGAATTGACAGCTAACTATGGCTACACCTTC
TRBV7-6,TRBJ2-7,NA,NA,CASSLTSHSREQYF,TGTGCCAGCAGCTTAACATCGCACAGTCGGGAGCAGTACTTC
TRBV7-9,TRBJ1-4,NA,NA,CASSFLGSEKLFF,TGTGCCAGCAGCTTTCTCGGGTCTGAAAAACTGTTTTTT